This T cell receptor beta chain was identified during a study of blood T cell repertoires in COVID-19. Study summary: Sources were T cells, B-cell-depleted T cells, or PBMCs; the material itself was cDNA or gDNA.

CDR3 length: 12 amino acids. In germline, CDR1 is SEHNR, CDR2 FQNEAQ (reference sequence). V dropped 1 base and J dropped 2 bases, with 2 bases sitting between them. This clone has just one count. TCRdb's copy holds only in-frame clones and misses some; the assay was immunoSEQ multiplex PCR. This sample has roughly 320,000 clones, with roughly 90% found just once. The sequenced sample consisted of PBMCs or T cells enriched from blood (not recorded which). The chain uses TRBV7-9 and TRBJ1-2; no definite D call. This sequence was found in a woman aged 30 to 39 who had been exposed to COVID-19. The CDR3 coding sequence is TGTGCCAGCAGCTTAGTAAACTATGGCTACACCTTC. Encoded protein: CASSLVNYGYTF. Looking up the rest from reference TRBV7-9 and TRBJ1-2 gives the full variable domain: DTGVSQNPRHKITKRGQNVTFRCDPISEHNRLYWYRQTLGQGPEFLTYFQNEAQLEKSRLLSDRFSAERPKGSFSTLEIQRTEQGDSAMYLCASSLVNYGYTFGSGTRLTVV.